These 18 T cell receptor beta chains originate from one sample sequenced in a study of T cell repertoires in cytomegalovirus infection. No cognate antigen is known for these TCRs. TCRdb processed the reads anew with MiXCR; each CDR3 protein has one entry. The repertoire holds around 360,000 distinct CDR3 sequences, with roughly a third as singletons. The sample consisted of cultured PBMCs, taken from culture after CMV antigen stimulation. Receptors were obtained from a human donor in good health (CMV status not recorded). Some clones in this sample may be carry-over from other donors' samples.

V is TRBV11-2 and J is TRBJ1-2; D remains ambiguous. V was shortened by 0 bases and J by 5 bases, with 7 bases between the two germline ends. Germline assignment: CDR1 SGHAT and CDR2 FQNNGV. The CDR3 is 13 amino acids. CDR3 DNA: TGTGCCAGCAGCTTAGAAACCCTATATGGCTACACCTTC. Its protein product is CASSLETLYGYTF.

The V call is TRBV7-2, the J call TRBJ1-2, with 10 nucleotides matching TRBD1. The germline V gene has CDR1 SGHTA and CDR2 FQGNSA. V lost 5 bases to trimming and J lost 1 base; unmatched junction nucleotides: 7. This CDR3 is built from 16 residues. CDR3 nucleotides: TGTGCCAGCAGCGGGGACAGGGGATTTAATAACTATGGCTACACCTTC. Residues: CASSGDRGFNNYGYTF.

The chain carries TRBV4-3 and TRBJ2-4; 11 positions match TRBD2. CDR3 length: 16 residues. CDR1 is LGHNA and CDR2 is YSLEER in the germline V gene. Germline trimming cut 8 bases from V and 2 bases from J; bases unmatched to any gene: 8. In DNA form, the CDR3 reads TGCGCCAGCGAAATCACTAGCGGGAGCTCCAAAAACATTCAGTACTTC. This gives the protein CASEITSGSSKNIQYF.

This clonotype was seen a few times. V gene TRBV29-1 combines with J gene TRBJ1-1, with D hard to call. Germline-derived CDR1 and CDR2 are SQVTM and ANQGSEA. This CDR3 comprises 12 residues. The V and J ends lost 6 bases and 2 bases respectively, with 10 bases between them. DNA for the CDR3: TGCAGCGTGGTTAACGGAAACACTGAAGCTTTCTTT. It is translated as CSVVNGNTEAFF.

This rearrangement joins TRBV7-9 to TRBJ2-7; D uncertain. This CDR3 is 14 amino acids long. V dropped 5 bases and J dropped 3 bases, with 14 bases sitting between them. Germline V gene lookup returns CDR1 SEHNR and CDR2 FQNEAQ (reference sequence). CDR3: CASSPQRQSYEQYF. In DNA form, the CDR3 reads TGTGCCAGCAGCCCACAGAGGCAAAGCTACGAGCAGTACTTC.

This clonotype was seen only a few times. J is TRBJ2-7 and V is TRBV6-6, with D tentatively TRBD1 or TRBD2 (6 bases each). With 6 bases removed from V and 5 bases from J, the gap between germline ends came to 20 bases. The germline CDR1 and CDR2 sequences are MNHNY and SVGAGI (reference sequence). This CDR3 comprises 15 residues. CDR3 amino acids: CASRNGGGGRNEQYF. The CDR3 nucleotides read TGTGCCAGCAGAAACGGAGGGGGAGGTAGGAACGAGCAGTACTTC.

This clonotype was counted only a few times. The chain is built from TRBV7-2 and TRBJ2-3, with a possible D match to TRBD2 (5 bases). Germline CDR1 is SGHTA and CDR2 is FQGNSA. The CDR3 runs to 14 residues. V was pared by 5 bases and J by 2 bases, with 11 bases between. The CDR3, as DNA: TGTGCCAGCAGCCCGTTAGCGCTCACAGATACGCAGTATTTT. It translates to CASSPLALTDTQYF.

The table lists this clonotype with a few counts. The chain recombines TRBV6-8 with TRBJ2-3; 10 bases are a match to TRBD2. V lost 5 bases, J lost 4 bases, and 6 bases stayed unmatched. The CDR3 has 15 residues. Germline-derived CDR1 and CDR2 are MNHGY and SAAAGT. The CDR3 region is CASSTTGTSADTQYF. Here the CDR3 DNA reads TGTGCCAGCAGTACCACCGGGACTAGCGCAGATACGCAGTATTTT.

This clonotype has more than one count but fewer than ten. The chain links TRBV7-9 to TRBJ2-5, with 11 bases matching TRBD2. The CDR3 totals 15 residues. Germline-derived CDR1 and CDR2 are SEHNR and FQNEAQ (reference sequence). Trimming cost V 6 bases and J 1 base; bases outside gene matches: 4. The CDR3 protein is CASSSGTSGQETQYF. CDR3 in DNA: TGTGCCAGCAGTTCCGGGACTAGCGGCCAAGAGACCCAGTACTTC.

CDR3 protein: CSARDQAGYEQYF. DNA of the CDR3: TGCAGTGCTAGGGATCAAGCCGGCTACGAGCAGTACTTC. V gene TRBV20-1 combines with J gene TRBJ2-7; D not resolved. The CDR3 consists of 13 residues. V lost 3 bases and J lost 3, with 12 bases in between. Germline assignment: CDR1 DFQATT and CDR2 SNEGSKA (reference sequence).

This clonotype was seen a few times. This chain joins TRBV18 and TRBJ2-5; 7 bases fit TRBD1. Per the germline V gene, CDR1 is KGHSH and CDR2 is LQKENI. The length of the CDR3 is 15 residues. J lost 3 bases, V lost 3 bases, and 7 bases had no gene match. The CDR3 region has the DNA TGTGCCAGCTCACCGCGACAGGGAACAGAAGAGACCCAGTACTTC. It yields the protein CASSPRQGTEETQYF.

The chain uses TRBV19 and TRBJ1-6; no reliable D call. Germline V gene data show CDR1 as LNHDA and CDR2 as SQIVND (reference sequence). This CDR3 has 13 residues. With 3 bases removed from V and 7 bases from J, the gap between germline ends came to 7 bases. CDR3 sequence reads: CASSMGWNSPLHF. The CDR3, as DNA: TGTGCCAGTAGTATGGGCTGGAATTCACCCCTCCACTTT.

To note about this clonotype: A read error may be the cause here, since a much bigger clone is one base away. This chain links TRBV7-8 with TRBJ1-1, with D possibly matching TRBD1 (5 bases). There are 12 residues in the CDR3. The germline V and J ends were trimmed by 3 bases and 12 bases, with 14 bases remaining between them. Germline assignment: CDR1 SGHVS and CDR2 FQNEAQ. Here the CDR3 DNA reads TGTGCCAGCAGCTTGGAACAGGCCGAAACTTTCTTT. It codes for CASSLEQAETFF.

The CDR3 DNA reads TGTGCCAGCAGCAGACAGGGAAATGGCTACACCTTC. Translating gives CASSRQGNGYTF. V gene TRBV9 combines with J gene TRBJ1-2; 7 nucleotides match TRBD1. The CDR3 covers 12 residues. The ends lost 4 bases at V and 6 bases at J; junction bases unmatched: 3. The germline V gene has CDR1 SGDLS and CDR2 YYNGEE.

V and J are TRBV19 and TRBJ2-1, with 7 bases identical to TRBD2. CDR1 and CDR2 from the germline V gene are LNHDA and SQIVND (reference sequence). This CDR3 has 15 residues. The ends lost 4 bases at V and 8 bases at J; junction bases unmatched: 11. The CDR3 DNA is TGTGCCAGTAGTACCCGTCGGGAGGCTAGGGATGAGCAGTTCTTC. Its protein product is CASSTRREARDEQFF.

The J gene is TRBJ1-5, the V gene TRBV28; unclear D gene. In germline, CDR1 is MDHEN, CDR2 SYDVKM. CDR3 length equals 15 residues. V was pared by 6 bases and J by 5 bases, with 17 bases between. The CDR3 loop reads CASSIPGRRDQPQHF. The CDR3 DNA follows: TGTGCCAGCAGCATACCCGGGAGAAGGGATCAGCCCCAGCATTTT.

This sequence joins TRBV18 and TRBJ2-7, with D unclear. This CDR3 has 13 amino acids. In germline, CDR1 is KGHSH, CDR2 LQKENI. The germline V and J ends were trimmed by 6 bases and 1 base, with 10 bases remaining between them. CDR3 coding DNA: TGTGCCAGCTCTCGGCAGCCTTCCTACGAGCAGTACTTC. Translation gives CASSRQPSYEQYF.

The CDR3 nucleotides read TGTGCCAGCAGCCAAGTTAAGGTTACGCAGTATTTT. Its translation is CASSQVKVTQYF. The genes are TRBV14 and TRBJ2-3, with unresolved D. Germline CDR1 and CDR2: SGHDN and FVKESK. The CDR3 contains 12 residues. Trimming removed 1 base at V and 8 bases at J, with 7 bases between.